These 7 T cell receptor beta chains originate from one sample sequenced in a study of T cell changes during pregnancy in multiple sclerosis. Only in-frame clones appear in the TCRdb table, and some are missing; sequencing was by immunoSEQ multiplex PCR. The data show approximately 52,000 clones, 85% to 95% seen once. The specimen comprised CD4+ T cells from peripheral blood mononuclear cells, sampled in the second trimester of pregnancy. Receptors originate from a female donor in good health, enrolled as a control in a pregnancy study.

The V and J genes are TRBV5-1 and TRBJ2-1; D possibly corresponds to TRBD2 (5 bases). V shed 3 bases and J shed 0 bases, with 10 bases lying between them. Germline V gene lookup returns CDR1 SGHRS and CDR2 YFSETQ. The CDR3 runs to 15 residues. The CDR3 loop is CASSSAGSSYNEQFF. In DNA form, the CDR3 reads TGCGCCAGCAGCTCGGCGGGCAGCTCCTACAATGAGCAGTTCTTC.

J is TRBJ2-3 and V is TRBV7-8; D is unclear. The V and J ends lost 5 bases and 3 bases respectively, with 3 bases between them. The V gene's germline CDR1 is SGHVS and CDR2 FQNEAQ. This CDR3 is 11 amino acids long. CDR3: CASSRTDTQYF. CDR3 in DNA: TGTGCCAGCAGCCGTACAGATACGCAGTATTTT.

V and J are TRBV28 and TRBJ1-4; 8 positions match TRBD1. CDR3 length: 16 residues. Germline assignment: CDR1 MDHEN and CDR2 SYDVKM. The trim removed 6 bases at V and 3 bases at J, leaving 9 bases unmatched. For the CDR3, the DNA is TGTGCCAGCAGCCCGGGCGCGGGACAGGCTAATGAAAAACTGTTTTTT. Its translation is CASSPGAGQANEKLFF.

The chain joins TRBV28 to TRBJ1-4; 8 bases agree with TRBD1. V dropped 10 bases and J dropped 5; count of bases not matched to a gene: 12. The CDR3 is made up of 15 amino acids. Germline values: CDR1 MDHEN, CDR2 SYDVKM. The CDR3 DNA sequence: TGTGCCACCCACCCCCGGACAGGGCCGAATGAAAAACTGTTTTTT. It yields the protein CATHPRTGPNEKLFF.

The chain recombines TRBV4-1 with TRBJ1-4; no reliable D call. The CDR3 is made up of 17 amino acids. Germline loops: CDR1 MGHRA, CDR2 YSYEKL. V lost 1 base, J lost 6 bases, and 18 bases lay in between. CDR3 region: CASSQVLARQKDEKLFF. The DNA of the CDR3 is TGCGCCAGCAGCCAAGTCCTGGCGCGGCAGAAGGATGAAAAACTGTTTTTT.

CDR3 in DNA: TGTGCCAGCAGCTCGGTTCCGGGACAGGGGGTCGAGCAGTACTTC. Amino acids: CASSSVPGQGVEQYF. The J gene is TRBJ2-7, the V gene TRBV7-8, with 11 bases that match TRBD1. CDR3 length: 15 residues. Germline assignment: CDR1 SGHVS and CDR2 FQNEAQ. The V gene end was trimmed by 4 bases and the J gene end by 6 bases; junction bases not matched to a gene: 8.

V gene TRBV5-5 combines with J gene TRBJ2-3, with 9 nucleotides matching TRBD1. The trim removed 3 bases at V and 8 bases at J, leaving 13 bases unmatched. In germline, CDR1 is SGHKS, CDR2 YYEKEE (reference sequence). The CDR3 has 16 amino acids. The CDR3 nucleotides are TGTGCCAGCAGCTCCTCAATCACAGGGGGCGGTGGTACGCAGTATTTT. As protein: CASSSSITGGGGTQYF.